This T cell receptor beta chain emerged from a study of post-analysis software for immune sequencing data. Study in general: Both relapsing-remitting and secondary progressive multiple sclerosis featured among the disease courses, as did progressive-relapsing multiple sclerosis.

General study findings and limits: Controls had lower frequencies than patients of about 5 TRBV segments, which included TRBV5-6, TRBV5-1 and TRBV20-1.

A word on this clonotype: Its matching antigen is unknown.

The V gene's germline CDR1 is SGHRS and CDR2 YFSETQ. Unmatched junction bases numbered 6, after V lost 3 bases and J lost 7 bases. The CDR3 totals 16 residues. Unique molecular identifiers were carried by the TCR beta cDNA libraries. MiXCR, applied by TCRdb to the PCR reads, yields one record per CDR3 protein. The sample carries 820,000 or so distinct CDR3 sequences, roughly 50% recorded once. Sequencing used blood. The V call is TRBV5-1, the J call TRBJ2-1, with 14 positions matching TRBD2. This receptor was taken from a girl aged 10-17 years with multiple sclerosis. The DNA for the CDR3 is TGCGCCAGCAGCTCAAGGACTAGCGGGGGGCCGAATGAGCAGTTCTTC. This translates into CASSSRTSGGPNEQFF.